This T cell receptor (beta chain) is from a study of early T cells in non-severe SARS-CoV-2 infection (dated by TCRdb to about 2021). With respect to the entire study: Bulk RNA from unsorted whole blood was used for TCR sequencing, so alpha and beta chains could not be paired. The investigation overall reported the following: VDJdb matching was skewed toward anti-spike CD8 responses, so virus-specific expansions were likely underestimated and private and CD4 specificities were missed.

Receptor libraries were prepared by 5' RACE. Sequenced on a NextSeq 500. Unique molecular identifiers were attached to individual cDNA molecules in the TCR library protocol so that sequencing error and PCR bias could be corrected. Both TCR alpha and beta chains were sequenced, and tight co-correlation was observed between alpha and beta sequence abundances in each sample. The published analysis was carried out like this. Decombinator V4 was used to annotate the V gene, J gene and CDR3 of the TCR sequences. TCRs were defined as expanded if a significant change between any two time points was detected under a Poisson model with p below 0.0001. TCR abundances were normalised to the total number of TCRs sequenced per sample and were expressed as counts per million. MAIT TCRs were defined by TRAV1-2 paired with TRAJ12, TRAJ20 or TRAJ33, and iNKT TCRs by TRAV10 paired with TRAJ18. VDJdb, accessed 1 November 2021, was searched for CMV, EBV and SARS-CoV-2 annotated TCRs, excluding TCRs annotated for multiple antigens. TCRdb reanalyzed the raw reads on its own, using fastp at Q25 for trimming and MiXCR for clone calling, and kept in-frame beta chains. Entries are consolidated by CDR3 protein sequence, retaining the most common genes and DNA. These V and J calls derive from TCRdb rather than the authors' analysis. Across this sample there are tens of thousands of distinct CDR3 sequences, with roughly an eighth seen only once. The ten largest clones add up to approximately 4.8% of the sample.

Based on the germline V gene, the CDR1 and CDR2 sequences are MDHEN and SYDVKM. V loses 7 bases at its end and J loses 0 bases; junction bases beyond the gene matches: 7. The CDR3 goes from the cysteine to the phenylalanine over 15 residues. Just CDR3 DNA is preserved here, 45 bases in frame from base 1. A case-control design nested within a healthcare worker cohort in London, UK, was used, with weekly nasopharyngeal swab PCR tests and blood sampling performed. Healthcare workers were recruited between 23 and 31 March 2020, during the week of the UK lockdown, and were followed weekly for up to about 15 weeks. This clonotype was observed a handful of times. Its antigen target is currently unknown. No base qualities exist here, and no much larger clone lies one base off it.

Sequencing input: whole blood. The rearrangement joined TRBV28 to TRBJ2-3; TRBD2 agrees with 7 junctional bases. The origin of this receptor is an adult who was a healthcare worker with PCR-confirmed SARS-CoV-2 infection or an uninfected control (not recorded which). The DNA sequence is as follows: TGTGCCAGCAACCCGGGGGGTCTTAGCACAGATACGCAGTATTTT. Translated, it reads CASNPGGLSTDTQYF.